Given below is one TCR beta chain in context. This sample is drawn from a study of T cell responses to AZD1222 COVID-19 vaccine. Clones were read by immunoSEQ multiplex PCR, and TCRdb kept only the in-frame ones, dropping some. Of about 140,000 clones detected, about nine tenths appear once; the ten largest clones hold roughly 1.3%. The CDR3 extends over 15 amino acids. Trimming cost V 3 bases and J 4 bases; bases outside gene matches: 8. CDR1 KGHSH and CDR2 LQKENI come from the germline V gene. The sample consisted of peripheral blood, taken on day 0 of AZD1222 vaccination. V gene TRBV18 combines with J gene TRBJ1-2; TRBD1 matches at 7 bases. This sequence was found in an adult in good health. The chain's CDR3 is CASSPQRQGGYGYTF. CDR3 nucleotide sequence: TGTGCCAGCTCACCGCAGCGACAGGGCGGCTATGGCTACACCTTC.